One sample yielded the 30 T cell receptor beta chains listed below, sequenced in a study of technical replicates of blood from a handful of donors. Sequencing was performed with immunoSEQ multiplex PCR; in TCRdb, only in-frame clones are kept and a portion is missing. The table lists tens of thousands of clones, about nine tenths of them singletons. The sequenced material came from T cells isolated from PBMCs. The receptor source for this set is a human donor in good health.

This clone was seen once. The chain employs TRBV7-6 and TRBJ2-1; the D gene is possibly TRBD2 (5 bases). Trimming stripped 3 bases from V and 6 bases from J, with 9 bases between. Germline V gene data show CDR1 as SGHVS and CDR2 as FNYEAQ. The CDR3 has 13 amino acids. The CDR3 region is CASSFQEGNEQFF. In nucleotides, the CDR3 is TGTGCCAGCAGCTTCCAAGAGGGCAATGAGCAGTTCTTC. Based on the CDR3 plus reference TRBV7-6 and TRBJ2-1, the full variable domain is GAGVSQSPRYKVTKRGQDVALRCDPISGHVSLYWYRQALGQGPEFLTYFNYEAQQDKSGLPNDRFSAERPEGSISTLTIQRTEQRDSAMYRCASSFQEGNEQFFGPGTRLTVL.

CDR3 amino acids: CASINDGLPYEQYF. In DNA form, the CDR3 reads TGTGCCAGCATCAATGATGGGCTACCCTACGAGCAGTACTTC. This chain links TRBV7-9 with TRBJ2-7; no reliable D call. V shed 7 bases and J shed 2 bases, with 15 bases lying between them. The CDR3 consists of 14 residues. Germline lookup yields CDR1 SEHNR and CDR2 FQNEAQ (reference sequence).

The J gene is TRBJ2-7, the V gene TRBV7-9; tentatively, D is TRBD1 (5 bases). V was cut by 5 bases and J by 0 bases, with 11 bases left in between. The germline CDR1 and CDR2 sequences are SEHNR and FQNEAQ (reference sequence). There are 14 residues in the CDR3. The DNA for the CDR3 is TGTGCCAGCAGCCTCGACAGCCACTCCTACGAGCAGTACTTC. It yields the protein CASSLDSHSYEQYF. Using reference TRBV7-9 and TRBJ2-7 for the parts outside the CDR3, the full variable domain is DTGVSQNPRHKITKRGQNVTFRCDPISEHNRLYWYRQTLGQGPEFLTYFQNEAQLEKSRLLSDRFSAERPKGSFSTLEIQRTEQGDSAMYLCASSLDSHSYEQYFGPGTRLTVT.

V usage is TRBV7-3 and J usage is TRBJ2-2; 12 bases align to TRBD2. The CDR3 has 16 residues. Germline-derived CDR1 and CDR2 are SGHTA and FQGTGA. Unmatched junction bases numbered 7, after V lost 5 bases and J lost 6 bases. CDR3: CASSLASGRAAGELFF. CDR3 nucleotide sequence: TGTGCCAGCAGCCTTGCTAGCGGGAGGGCCGCCGGGGAGCTGTTTTTT.

The V gene is TRBV28, the J gene TRBJ1-2; weak D call: TRBD1 (6 bases). Trimming shortened V by 6 bases and J by 0 bases, and 11 bases separated the two germline ends. Germline CDR1 is MDHEN and CDR2 is SYDVKM. The CDR3 has 14 residues. CDR3 sequence reads: CASRTTGTNYGYTF. Written as DNA, the CDR3 is TGTGCCAGCAGAACTACAGGGACTAACTATGGCTACACCTTC.

The V and J genes are TRBV15 and TRBJ2-1; 12 nucleotides agree with TRBD1. This CDR3 comprises 14 residues. Trimming took 5 bases from V and 7 from J; bases not matched to a gene: 3. CDR1 is LNHNV and CDR2 is YYDKDF in the germline V gene (reference sequence). The CDR3 here is CATSRDRGPNEQFF. The CDR3 DNA follows: TGTGCCACCAGCCGGGACAGGGGGCCTAATGAGCAGTTCTTC.

The chain is built from TRBV10-3 and TRBJ2-7; TRBD2 agrees at 8 bases. This CDR3 has 16 residues. Per germline, CDR1 ENHRY and CDR2 SYGVKD. V shed 6 bases, J shed 4 bases, and the junction held 14 bases outside the gene matches. CDR3 residues: CAIRTAGEGIGYEQYF. The CDR3 DNA sequence: TGTGCCATCAGGACAGCGGGAGAGGGTATTGGTTACGAGCAGTACTTC.

This clone was observed a single time. The chain has TRBV27 and TRBJ2-7, with 9 bases fitting TRBD2. Germline CDR1 and CDR2: MNHEY and SMNVEV (reference sequence). The length of the CDR3 is 15 residues. Trimming removed 6 bases from V and 3 bases from J; junction bases left unmatched: 9. CDR3 DNA: TGTGCCAGCAGGGTTTCTAGCGGGACATTCTACGAGCAGTACTTC. Translation: CASRVSSGTFYEQYF.

The CDR3 bases are TGTGCCAGCAGCTTCCTTTTAGGGACAGGGTCTTACGAGCAGTACTTC. Translation: CASSFLLGTGSYEQYF. This chain joins TRBV7-9 and TRBJ2-7; 9 positions agree with TRBD1. Germline V gene data show CDR1 as SEHNR and CDR2 as FQNEAQ (reference sequence). The CDR3 runs to 16 residues. V was pared by 3 bases and J by 4 bases, with 10 bases of the junction left unmatched.

The rearrangement joins TRBV2 to TRBJ2-1; perhaps TRBD1 as D (7 bases). CDR1 is SNHLY and CDR2 is FYNNEI in the germline V gene. V was pared by 6 bases and J by 2 bases, with 11 bases between. The CDR3 covers 14 residues. CDR3 nucleotides: TGTGCCAGCAGCGGGGGACAGCCCTACAATGAGCAGTTCTTC. It yields the protein CASSGGQPYNEQFF.

The chain links TRBV11-2 to TRBJ2-5; D gene uncertain. CDR1 is SGHAT and CDR2 is FQNNGV in the germline V gene. The CDR3 is 14 residues long. V was shortened by 6 bases and J by 2 bases, with 13 bases between the two germline ends. CDR3 residues: CASRLPIRQETQYF. In DNA form, the CDR3 reads TGTGCCAGCAGACTACCAATCCGACAAGAGACCCAGTACTTC.

The chain is built from TRBV5-8 and TRBJ1-5, with D perhaps TRBD1 (5 bases). Germline V gene lookup returns CDR1 SGHTS and CDR2 YDEGEE. The CDR3 loop spans 17 amino acids. V shed 2 bases and J shed 0 bases, with 15 bases lying between them. The CDR3 reads CASSLLTGTYSNQPQHF. The CDR3 nucleotides are TGTGCCAGCAGCTTATTAACAGGAACTTATAGCAATCAGCCCCAGCATTTT.

This chain uses TRBV7-8 with TRBJ2-1; 12 positions match TRBD2. This CDR3 is 16 amino acids long. Germline V CDR1 and CDR2: SGHVS, FQNEAQ. Trimming removed 5 bases from V and 8 bases from J; junction bases left unmatched: 10. Here the CDR3 DNA reads TGTGCCAGCAGCCTACGGACTAGCGGGATAACATATGAGCAGTTCTTC. It is translated as CASSLRTSGITYEQFF. Looking up the rest from reference TRBV7-8 and TRBJ2-1 gives the full variable domain: GAGVSQSPRYKVAKRGQDVALRCDPISGHVSLFWYQQALGQGPEFLTYFQNEAQLDKSGLPSDRFFAERPEGSVSTLKIQRTQQEDSAVYLCASSLRTSGITYEQFFGPGTRLTVL.

The V and J genes are TRBV4-1 and TRBJ1-3, with D hard to call. The V end was cut by 0 bases, the J end by 4 bases, with 13 bases between. Germline V gene lookup returns CDR1 MGHRA and CDR2 YSYEKL. The CDR3 sequence is 16 residues long. The CDR3 DNA is TGCGCCAGCAGCCAAGATGAGAGGAGAGTGGGAAACACCATATATTTT. This gives the protein CASSQDERRVGNTIYF.

In this sample, this clone turned up a few times. The chain recombines TRBV9 with TRBJ1-5; D is unresolved. The CDR3 runs 13 residues. V lost 3 bases, J lost 3 bases, and 7 bases lay in between. CDR1 SGDLS and CDR2 YYNGEE come from the germline V gene. The CDR3 DNA is TGTGCCAGCAGCGGAGGCTACAATCAGCCCCAGCATTTT. Encoded protein: CASSGGYNQPQHF.

The chain's CDR3 is CASSPRLGSGANVLTF. The CDR3 DNA follows: TGCGCCAGCAGCCCGAGGCTTGGCTCTGGGGCCAACGTCCTGACTTTC. The chain has TRBV5-1 and TRBJ2-6; D is uncertain. V was pared by 4 bases and J by 0 bases, with 11 bases between. CDR3 size: 16 residues. Germline V gives CDR1 SGHRS, CDR2 YFSETQ.

CDR3 coding DNA: TGTGCCAGCAGCTCGGAGGGGCGGACTGAAGCTTTCTTT. Translation: CASSSEGRTEAFF. The V and J genes are TRBV9 and TRBJ1-1; weak D call: TRBD1 (5 bases). The CDR3 spans 13 residues. The V and J ends lost 4 bases and 5 bases respectively, with 12 bases between them. Germline lookup yields CDR1 SGDLS and CDR2 YYNGEE.

The chain is built from TRBV11-2 and TRBJ1-3; 10 bases line up with TRBD1. After removal of 5 bases from V and 11 bases from J, the junction contained 12 bases not matched to a gene. The CDR3 covers 15 residues. CDR1 and CDR2 from the germline V gene are SGHAT and FQNNGV. CDR3 in amino acids: CASSAEDRGQGAIYF. Written as DNA, the CDR3 is TGTGCCAGCAGCGCAGAAGACAGGGGGCAAGGGGCCATATATTTT.

This sequence joins TRBV11-3 and TRBJ2-1, with TRBD2 matching over 10 bases. The CDR3 totals 17 residues. The ends lost 1 base at V and 7 bases at J; junction bases unmatched: 10. Germline lookup yields CDR1 SGHNT and CDR2 YENEEA. The CDR3 loop is CASSLGITSGTSNEQFF. The CDR3 nucleotides are TGTGCCAGCAGCTTAGGGATAACTAGCGGGACATCTAATGAGCAGTTCTTC.

The rearrangement joins TRBV9 to TRBJ2-1; 13 nucleotides match TRBD2. Germline CDR1 SGDLS, CDR2 YYNGEE. This CDR3 region has 15 residues. After removal of 0 bases from V and 10 bases from J, the junction contained 4 bases not matched to a gene. The CDR3 spells CASSVGTSGRGEQFF. The DNA of the CDR3 is TGTGCCAGCAGCGTAGGAACTAGCGGGAGGGGGGAGCAGTTCTTC.

V is TRBV7-2 and J is TRBJ2-3; maybe TRBD1 (6 bases). This CDR3 has 15 residues. Germline assignment: CDR1 SGHTA and CDR2 FQGNSA. Trimming removed 4 bases from V and 4 bases from J, with 15 bases in between. CDR3 DNA sequence: TGTGCCAGCAGCTACCGAGGGACATTTGCAGATACGCAGTATTTT. Protein: CASSYRGTFADTQYF.

The CDR3: CAISESGVGTPTYEQYF. The CDR3 nucleotides read TGTGCCATCAGTGAGTCGGGCGTGGGGACACCGACCTACGAGCAGTACTTC. This rearrangement joins TRBV10-3 to TRBJ2-7; maybe TRBD1 (6 bases). V dropped 0 bases and J dropped 2 bases, with 17 bases sitting between them. This CDR3 has 17 amino acids. The V gene's germline CDR1 is ENHRY and CDR2 SYGVKD.

The chain recombines TRBV11-2 with TRBJ2-1; 8 bases agree with TRBD2. The CDR3 is 14 amino acids. The V and J ends lost 7 bases and 5 bases, in that order; junction bases with no gene match: 7. Germline CDR1 and CDR2: SGHAT and FQNNGV. CDR3 sequence reads: CASTPGGDDNEQFF. CDR3 nucleotides: TGTGCCAGCACCCCGGGGGGGGACGACAATGAGCAGTTCTTC. The full variable domain, with the rest looked up from reference TRBV11-2 and TRBJ2-1, is EAGVAQSPRYKIIEKRQSVAFWCNPISGHATLYWYQQILGQGPKLLIQFQNNGVVDDSQLPKDRFSAERLKGVDSTLKIQPAKLEDSAVYLCASTPGGDDNEQFFGPGTRLTVL.

This rearrangement joins TRBV29-1 to TRBJ2-7; the match to TRBD2 covers 11 bases. The CDR3 contains 13 residues. The trim removed 5 bases at V and 1 base at J, leaving 1 base unmatched. Germline V CDR1 and CDR2: SQVTM, ANQGSEA. CDR3 amino acids: CSVLAGGSYEQYF. The CDR3 DNA reads as TGCAGCGTTCTAGCGGGAGGATCCTACGAGCAGTACTTC.

This chain uses TRBV7-2 with TRBJ2-5, with unresolved D. Germline V lookup: CDR1 SGHTA, CDR2 FQGNSA. Trimming shortened V by 4 bases and J by 5 bases, and 17 bases separated the two germline ends. The CDR3 runs 15 residues. The CDR3 reads CASSSHYSYVETQYF. CDR3 DNA sequence: TGTGCCAGCAGCTCTCACTACTCCTACGTGGAGACCCAGTACTTC.

This rearrangement joins TRBV14 to TRBJ2-1; possibly TRBD2 for D (6 bases). V was pared by 5 bases and J by 0 bases, with 11 bases between. Germline lookup yields CDR1 SGHDN and CDR2 FVKESK. The CDR3 length is 15 residues. The CDR3 protein is CASSWRGDSYNEQFF. CDR3 sequence (DNA): TGTGCCAGCAGCTGGAGGGGCGACTCCTACAATGAGCAGTTCTTC.

This clone is a singleton in its sample. This chain links TRBV7-8 with TRBJ1-2; TRBD1 matches 10 bases. The germline V gene encodes CDR1 SGHVS and CDR2 FQNEAQ. V trimming: 1 base; J trimming: 8 bases; junction bases outside the gene matches: 4. The CDR3 covers 14 residues. The CDR3 nucleotides read TGTGCCAGCAGCTTAGGGACAGGGGGTAGCGGCTACACCTTC. Translation gives CASSLGTGGSGYTF.

This chain uses TRBV2 with TRBJ2-7; 8 nucleotides line up with TRBD2. Trimming at V came to 7 bases and at J to 2 bases, leaving 4 bases not matched to a gene. Looked up from germline, CDR1 is SNHLY and CDR2 is FYNNEI. The CDR3 is 13 residues long. The CDR3 sequence is CASTGLAPYEQYF. The CDR3 coding sequence is TGTGCCAGCACTGGACTAGCACCCTACGAGCAGTACTTC.

V and J are TRBV9 and TRBJ1-3; 9 bases line up with TRBD1. With V trimmed by 4 bases and J by 4 bases, 6 bases remained unmatched. This CDR3 region has 15 residues. Germline V gene sequence: CDR1 SGDLS, CDR2 YYNGEE. The CDR3 region has the DNA TGTGCCAGCAGCTTATGGACAGGGGAAGGAAACACCATATATTTT. Amino acid sequence: CASSLWTGEGNTIYF.

The J gene is TRBJ2-7, the V gene TRBV9, with 9 bases matching TRBD2. The CDR3 runs 15 residues. In germline, CDR1 is SGDLS, CDR2 YYNGEE. J lost 3 bases, V lost 5 bases, and 9 bases had no gene match. The CDR3 sequence is CASSAYSGSVYEQYF. The CDR3 DNA is TGTGCCAGCAGTGCGTATAGCGGGAGCGTCTACGAGCAGTACTTC.